This is a list of T cell receptor beta chains from one sample in a study of blood T cells in healthy people across ages. TCRdb re-analysed the 5' RACE reads in MiXCR, keeping a single row per CDR3 protein. The repertoire includes approximately 810,000 distinct CDR3 sequences, around 34% of them detected once, and 10% to 15% sits in the top ten. The sequenced material came from blood. The origin of the receptors is a man younger than 35 in good health. The CDR3 runs from the conserved cysteine through the conserved F or W. The D gene is left open where the match is weak. Clone size is stated in some rows and not others, as once, few, many or a class when expanded.

D gene,V gene,clone size,J gene,CDR3 DNA,CDR3 protein
TRBD1,TRBV5-6,.,TRBJ1-2,TGTGCCAGCAGCCCCCAAACTGGACAGGGTTTCGGCTATGGCTACACCTTC,CASSPQTGQGFGYGYTF
TRBD1,TRBV7-6,few,TRBJ1-5,TGTGCCAGCAGTCGCGAGGGGACAGGGGGGTCGCCCCAGCATTTT,CASSREGTGGSPQHF
.,TRBV7-9,.,TRBJ2-7,TGTGCCAGCAGCTTAGCGCCGGGTTTACCCTACAATGAGCAGTACTTC,CASSLAPGLPYNEQYF
TRBD2,TRBV4-3,.,TRBJ2-3,TGCGCCAGCAGCCTCAATCACGCGGGGGGGCCATCAGATACGCAGTATTTT,CASSLNHAGGPSDTQYF
TRBD1,TRBV28,.,TRBJ2-2,TGTGCCAGCTCTACCGGGACAGGCCACGCGAACACCGGGGAGCTGTTTTTT,CASSTGTGHANTGELFF
.,TRBV4-3,many,TRBJ2-1,TGCGCCAGCAGCCAACCTAAGACTAGTGGCGCCTACAATGAGCAGTTCTTC,CASSQPKTSGAYNEQFF
.,TRBV6-2/TRBV6-3,few,TRBJ2-3,TGTGCCAGCAGTTACGGGGTAACCTCAGATACGCAGTATTTT,CASSYGVTSDTQYF
TRBD1,TRBV29-1,.,TRBJ1-4,TGCAGCGTGGGGGGACAGGGAAATGAAAAACTGTTTTTT,CSVGGQGNEKLFF
TRBD2,TRBV20-1,few,TRBJ2-1,TGCAGTGCGGAGGCAGCGGGGTCGCCCTACAATGAGCAGTTCTTC,CSAEAAGSPYNEQFF
.,TRBV4-3,.,TRBJ2-5,TGCGCCAGCGGCCAAGATGAAGGGACCCAGTACTTC,CASGQDEGTQYF
.,TRBV12-3/TRBV12-4,few,TRBJ1-1,TGTGCCAGCAGTCCCAACATGAACACTGAAGCTTTCTTT,CASSPNMNTEAFF
.,TRBV18,few,TRBJ1-4,TGTGACAGCTCACCAGGACTAAGCACTAATGAAAAACTGTTTTTT,CDSSPGLSTNEKLFF
.,TRBV20-1,.,TRBJ1-6,TGCAGTGCTAGAGGGGGTACAGGCAGCTCCTATAATTCACCCCTCCACTTT,CSARGGTGSSYNSPLHF
.,TRBV4-1,.,TRBJ2-4,TGCGCCAGCAGCCAAGGAGGGGAACGAAGTTTGGCCAAAAACATTCAGTACTTC,CASSQGGERSLAKNIQYF
.,TRBV4-3,many,TRBJ2-5,TGCGCCAGCAGCCAGGGGGCCGGAGAGACCCAGTACTTC,CASSQGAGETQYF
.,TRBV7-9,.,TRBJ1-2,TGTGCCAGCAGCTCAGAGGTAGACTATGGCTACACCTTC,CASSSEVDYGYTF
.,TRBV20-1,many,TRBJ1-2,TGCAGTGCTAGACCCCTACAGGGTAACTATGGCTACACCTTC,CSARPLQGNYGYTF
TRBD1,TRBV5-1,.,TRBJ2-7,TGCGCCAGCAGCTTGGAACAGGGGGTGTACGAGCAGTACTTC,CASSLEQGVYEQYF
.,TRBV5-1,.,TRBJ1-2,TGCGCCAGCAGCTTGGTATTACAGCCCTCTAACTATGGCTACACCTTC,CASSLVLQPSNYGYTF
TRBD1,TRBV10-3,.,TRBJ1-6,TGTGCCATCGGGGACAGGGATCCCTCACCCCTCCACTTT,CAIGDRDPSPLHF
.,TRBV20-1,.,TRBJ2-3,TGCAGTGCCTTCCGAACAACAGATACGCAGTATTTT,CSAFRTTDTQYF
.,TRBV20-1,.,TRBJ2-1,TGCAGTGCTGCCCCGGCCGGGAATTCCTACAATGAGCAGTTCTTC,CSAAPAGNSYNEQFF
TRBD2,TRBV3-1,.,TRBJ2-3,TGTGCCAGCAGCCCGCTATCAGCGGGGCTCACAGATACGCAGTATTTT,CASSPLSAGLTDTQYF
.,TRBV15,.,TRBJ1-4,TGTGCCACCATGACCCCGGCGAATGAAAAACTGTTTTTT,CATMTPANEKLFF
TRBD1,TRBV29-1,.,TRBJ1-2,TGCAGCGTTGGCAAAGGACAGGATAAACGTGACTACACCTTC,CSVGKGQDKRDYTF
.,TRBV5-1,.,TRBJ1-1,TGCGCCAGCAGCGGAGCGACAGGAACGAACACTGAAGCTTTCTTT,CASSGATGTNTEAFF
.,TRBV3-1,.,TRBJ1-1,TGTGCCAGCAGCCACGTTCAGGCGAACACTGAAGCTTTCTTT,CASSHVQANTEAFF
.,TRBV4-3,.,TRBJ2-7,TGCGCCAGCAGCCAAGTCTGTTACGAGCAGTACTTC,CASSQVCYEQYF
.,TRBV7-2,.,TRBJ2-3,TGTGCCAGCAGCTTAGCGTCGGTTAGCACAGATACGCAGTATTTT,CASSLASVSTDTQYF
TRBD1,TRBV12-3/TRBV12-4,few,TRBJ1-2,TGTGCCAGCAGTCCCCAGACAGGGAGCAACTATGGCTACACCTTC,CASSPQTGSNYGYTF
.,TRBV12-3/TRBV12-4,few,TRBJ1-2,TGTGCCAGCACTCTTCCGGGATATAACTATGGCTACACCTTC,CASTLPGYNYGYTF
TRBD1,TRBV7-2,few,TRBJ2-7,TGTGCCAGCAGCTTAGTGGGACAGGGCTCCTACGAGCAGTACTTC,CASSLVGQGSYEQYF
.,TRBV20-1,.,TRBJ2-1,TGCAGTGGTAGAAATGCGGCAGAACCATACAATGAGCAGTTCTTC,CSGRNAAEPYNEQFF
.,TRBV27,.,TRBJ2-4,TGTGCCAGCAGTCCACTGTGGGTTAGCGGTATAGCCAAAAACATTCAGTACTTC,CASSPLWVSGIAKNIQYF
.,TRBV12-3/TRBV12-4,.,TRBJ2-2,TGTGCCAGCAGTTTAGCGAAAAGGACCGGGGAGCTGTTTTTT,CASSLAKRTGELFF
.,TRBV5-5,few,TRBJ1-4,TGTGCCAGCAGCTTGTCGGCAGGGCCTAATGAAAAACTGTTTTTT,CASSLSAGPNEKLFF
TRBD1,TRBV7-2,few,TRBJ1-5,TGTGCCAGCAGCATGGTGGGACAGGGAATTCAGCCCCAGCATTTT,CASSMVGQGIQPQHF
.,TRBV12-3/TRBV12-4,.,TRBJ1-2,TGTGCCAGCAGTCACAGGGAGGGGTATGGCTACACCTTC,CASSHREGYGYTF
TRBD2,TRBV20-1,.,TRBJ2-2,TGCAGTGCCCCGGGACTAGCGGGAGTTGGTAACACCGGGGAGCTGTTTTTT,CSAPGLAGVGNTGELFF
TRBD2,TRBV6-2/TRBV6-3,.,TRBJ2-7,TGTGCCAGCAGTTATTCAGACCGGGGGCTAGCGGGATCCTACGAGCAGTACTTC,CASSYSDRGLAGSYEQYF
.,TRBV20-1,.,TRBJ1-2,TGCAGTGCTAGAGGCCTAGCAGGGATGGATGGCTACACCTTC,CSARGLAGMDGYTF
.,TRBV6-6,.,TRBJ2-3,TGTGCCAGCACGACTCGCCCGTTTGATACGCAGTATTTT,CASTTRPFDTQYF
.,TRBV5-5,.,TRBJ2-7,TGTACCAGCAGCTTGGCCGGGACGGGGTCCTACGAGCAGTACTTC,CTSSLAGTGSYEQYF
TRBD2,TRBV5-1,.,TRBJ2-1,TGCGCCAGCAGCCCCCAGCGGGGGGGCCTGTACAATGAGCAGTTCTTC,CASSPQRGGLYNEQFF
TRBD1,TRBV29-1,.,TRBJ1-1,TGCAGCGGCGGACAGGGGCTGAACACTGAAGCTTTCTTT,CSGGQGLNTEAFF
TRBD1,TRBV7-6,.,TRBJ2-7,TGTGCCAGCAGCTTAGCGACAGGGCCTACCTACGAGCAGTACTTC,CASSLATGPTYEQYF
.,TRBV29-1,.,TRBJ2-7,TGCAGCGTTGCTCTGAGCTCCTACGAGCAGTACTTC,CSVALSSYEQYF
TRBD1,TRBV20-1,.,TRBJ2-7,TGCAGTGCTAGAGGACAGGGTAAATCCTACGAGCAGTACTTC,CSARGQGKSYEQYF
TRBD1,TRBV7-9,.,TRBJ1-1,TGTGCCAGCAGCTTAGTTTTATGGCGGGACAGGGACGCGAACACTGAAGCTTTCTTT,CASSLVLWRDRDANTEAFF
TRBD1,TRBV7-9,many,TRBJ2-7,TGTGCCAGCAGCTCGACAGGGGCCAGCTCCTACGAGCAGTACTTC,CASSSTGASSYEQYF
.,TRBV15,.,TRBJ1-5,TGTGCCACCAGCAGAGCAGGGGGCAATCAGCCCCAGCATTTT,CATSRAGGNQPQHF
.,TRBV12-3/TRBV12-4,many,TRBJ2-3,TGCGCCAGCAGCTTGAGTGCAGACACGCAGTATTTT,CASSLSADTQYF
.,TRBV20-1,few,TRBJ1-1,TGCAGTGCCCCGGGGTCCACTGAAGCTTTCTTT,CSAPGSTEAFF